The 26 T cell receptor beta chains given below trace back to one sample, sequenced in a study of technical replicates of blood from several donors. This table comes from immunoSEQ multiplex PCR, and its TCRdb copy is limited to in-frame clones, with some not included. This table has about 94,000 clones, nearly 97% appearing once. The sample consisted of T cells isolated from PBMCs. The receptors come from a human donor in good health.

The chain joins TRBV9 to TRBJ1-2; possible D gene TRBD1, 5 bases. Germline lookup yields CDR1 SGDLS and CDR2 YYNGEE. The CDR3 contains 11 residues. V dropped 7 bases and J dropped 5 bases, with 9 bases sitting between them. CDR3 region: CASSRGYGYTF. CDR3 coding DNA: TGTGCCAGCTCCCGGGGGTATGGCTACACCTTC. Full variable domain (remainder filled in from reference TRBV9 and TRBJ1-2): DSGVTQTPKHLITATGQRVTLRCSPRSGDLSVYWYQQSLDQGLQFLIQYYNGEERAKGNILERFSAQQFPDLHSELNLSSLELGDSALYFCASSRGYGYTFGSGTRLTVV.

The chain couples TRBV11-2 to TRBJ1-2; tentatively, D is TRBD1 (6 bases). Trimming cost V 4 bases and J 4 bases, with 13 bases left between them. This CDR3 has 14 residues. Germline CDR1 and CDR2: SGHAT and FQNNGV. The CDR3 coding sequence is TGTGCCAGCAGCTCCAACAGGGAACTCTATGGCTACACCTTC. This translates into CASSSNRELYGYTF.

The chain employs TRBV5-1 and TRBJ2-7; 9 nucleotides align to TRBD1. Per the germline V gene, CDR1 is SGHRS and CDR2 is YFSETQ. V trimming: 3 bases; J trimming: 3 bases; junction bases outside the gene matches: 13. CDR3 size: 17 residues. As DNA, the CDR3 is TGCGCCAGCAGCTATGGGAGCCGGGACAGGGCGGGCTACGAGCAGTACTTC. It yields the protein CASSYGSRDRAGYEQYF.

The gene calls are TRBV27 and TRBJ2-5; TRBD1 is a possible D gene (6 bases). Trimming cost V 0 bases and J 5 bases, with 13 bases left between them. CDR3 size: 15 residues. Germline loops: CDR1 MNHEY, CDR2 SMNVEV (reference sequence). The CDR3 nucleotides read TGTGCCAGCAGTTTATCGGGGGCCGTACTGGAGACCCAGTACTTC. It is translated as CASSLSGAVLETQYF.

V usage is TRBV7-8 and J usage is TRBJ2-7, with TRBD1 identical over 7 bases. The germline CDR1 and CDR2 sequences are SGHVS and FQNEAQ. Trimming removed 1 base from V and 0 bases from J; junction bases left unmatched: 3. The CDR3 extends over 15 amino acids. The CDR3 region is CASSLEDRSSYEQYF. The CDR3 region has the DNA TGTGCCAGCAGCTTAGAGGACAGGAGCTCCTACGAGCAGTACTTC.

This clone has more than one count but fewer than ten. The rearrangement uses TRBV4-1 and TRBJ1-1; TRBD1 matches 9 bases. CDR1 is MGHRA, CDR2 YSYEKL, per germline. Unmatched junction bases numbered 2, after V lost 3 bases and J lost 3 bases. The CDR3 spans 14 residues. In DNA form, the CDR3 reads TGCGCCAGCAGCCACAGACAGGGGGACACTGAAGCTTTCTTT. It encodes CASSHRQGDTEAFF.

This clone showed up just once. The chain uses TRBV7-8 and TRBJ1-1, with D uncertain. This CDR3 contains 12 residues. V was cut by 3 bases and J by 7 bases, with 9 bases left in between. Germline loops: CDR1 SGHVS, CDR2 FQNEAQ. CDR3 protein: CASSFLGNEAFF. CDR3 nucleotide sequence: TGTGCCAGCAGCTTTCTAGGAAATGAAGCTTTCTTT. The full variable domain, completed using reference TRBV7-8 and TRBJ1-1, is GAGVSQSPRYKVAKRGQDVALRCDPISGHVSLFWYQQALGQGPEFLTYFQNEAQLDKSGLPSDRFFAERPEGSVSTLKIQRTQQEDSAVYLCASSFLGNEAFFGQGTRLTVV.

The V gene is TRBV9, the J gene TRBJ1-2; TRBD1 agrees at 7 bases. Trimming cost V 3 bases and J 6 bases; bases outside gene matches: 5. The V gene's germline CDR1 is SGDLS and CDR2 YYNGEE. The CDR3 totals 13 residues. In nucleotides, the CDR3 is TGTGCCAGCAGCGCCGGACAGGATCATGGCTACACCTTC. It codes for CASSAGQDHGYTF.

The chain combines TRBV7-8 with TRBJ2-2; 7 bases match TRBD2. The ends lost 2 bases at V and 4 bases at J; junction bases unmatched: 16. Germline V gives CDR1 SGHVS, CDR2 FQNEAQ. The CDR3 has 19 residues. Written as DNA, the CDR3 is TGTGCCAGCAGCTTATCCTTGGCGGGAGCCTATATTATCACCGGGGAGCTGTTTTTT. Its translation is CASSLSLAGAYIITGELFF.

The chain couples TRBV27 to TRBJ2-7; no firm D call. V lost 2 bases, J lost 3 bases, and 14 bases lay in between. This CDR3 comprises 15 residues. The germline V gene encodes CDR1 MNHEY and CDR2 SMNVEV (reference sequence). The CDR3: CASSLIPGNGYEQYF. The CDR3 DNA reads TGTGCCAGCAGTTTAATCCCAGGTAATGGCTACGAGCAGTACTTC.

The chain carries TRBV19 and TRBJ1-4, with 9 bases aligning to TRBD1. Germline-derived CDR1 and CDR2 are LNHDA and SQIVND (reference sequence). The ends lost 3 bases at V and 5 bases at J; junction bases unmatched: 4. The CDR3 is made up of 15 amino acids. This CDR3 reads CASSISGTGNEKLFF. DNA of the CDR3: TGTGCCAGTAGTATCTCCGGGACAGGGAATGAAAAACTGTTTTTT. The full variable domain, with the rest looked up from reference TRBV19 and TRBJ1-4, is DGGITQSPKYLFRKEGQNVTLSCEQNLNHDAMYWYRQDPGQGLRLIYYSQIVNDFQKGDIAEGYSVSREKKESFPLTVTSAQKNPTAFYLCASSISGTGNEKLFFGSGTQLSVL.

V gene TRBV7-9 combines with J gene TRBJ1-1, with D possibly TRBD1 on 5 matching bases. The CDR3 covers 15 residues. The germline V gene encodes CDR1 SEHNR and CDR2 FQNEAQ (reference sequence). Trimming stripped 3 bases from V and 4 bases from J, with 15 bases between. CDR3 in DNA: TGTGCCAGCAGCTTCACCGGCGGGGGGGGCACTGAAGCTTTCTTT. Amino acid sequence: CASSFTGGGGTEAFF.

The chain is built from TRBV4-1 and TRBJ2-1; the D gene is possibly TRBD2 (6 bases). The germline CDR1 and CDR2 sequences are MGHRA and YSYEKL. With 2 bases removed from V and 6 bases from J, the gap between germline ends came to 14 bases. CDR3 size: 15 residues. The CDR3, as DNA: TGCGCCAGCAGCCAAATCGAAATAGCGGCCAATGAGCAGTTCTTC. Protein sequence: CASSQIEIAANEQFF.

The chain combines TRBV29-1 with TRBJ1-1, with 8 bases that match TRBD1. The V gene end was trimmed by 4 bases and the J gene end by 7 bases; junction bases not matched to a gene: 14. The CDR3 runs 15 residues. Germline lookup yields CDR1 SQVTM and CDR2 ANQGSEA. This chain's CDR3 is CSVVHSPTGESEAFF. The CDR3 bases are TGCAGCGTTGTCCACTCCCCGACAGGGGAGAGTGAAGCTTTCTTT.

The genes are TRBV5-8 and TRBJ2-2; possibly TRBD1 for D (6 bases). The CDR3 is made up of 13 amino acids. Germline V CDR1 and CDR2: SGHTS, YDEGEE. V was pared by 4 bases and J by 5 bases, with 9 bases between. The CDR3, as DNA: TGTGCCAGCAGCGCAGGGGTAACCGGGGAGCTGTTTTTT. Translated, it gives CASSAGVTGELFF.

This chain links TRBV10-1 with TRBJ2-1; 9 bases map to TRBD1. CDR1 is WNHNN and CDR2 is SYGVQD in the germline V gene (reference sequence). The CDR3 covers 18 residues. The V gene end was trimmed by 2 bases and the J gene end by 7 bases; junction bases not matched to a gene: 15. The CDR3 sequence: CASSEPPGQGTVSNEQFF. In DNA form, the CDR3 reads TGCGCCAGCAGTGAGCCGCCCGGACAGGGGACAGTTAGTAATGAGCAGTTCTTC.

This chain joins TRBV28 and TRBJ2-3, with TRBD2 identical over 10 bases. V shed 2 bases and J 7 bases; nucleotides not matched to a gene: 6. This CDR3 region has 15 residues. Germline assignment: CDR1 MDHEN and CDR2 SYDVKM. CDR3 nucleotides: TGTGCCAGCAGTTTAAGCGGGAGGGCCATCTATACGCAGTATTTT. It codes for CASSLSGRAIYTQYF.

This rearrangement joins TRBV5-8 to TRBJ2-7; TRBD1 aligns across 7 bases. There are 14 residues in the CDR3. Germline trimming cut 2 bases from V and 0 bases from J; bases unmatched to any gene: 2. The germline V gene encodes CDR1 SGHTS and CDR2 YDEGEE. The DNA for the CDR3 is TGTGCCAGCAGCTTCGGGGACAGCTCCTACGAGCAGTACTTC. This codes for CASSFGDSSYEQYF.

This rearrangement joins TRBV7-9 to TRBJ2-7, with D possibly being TRBD1 (6 bases). Deletions cut 4 bases from V and 7 bases from J, with 14 bases between. Germline V lookup: CDR1 SEHNR, CDR2 FQNEAQ (reference sequence). This CDR3 contains 13 residues. The CDR3 DNA follows: TGTGCCAGCAGCTGGCCCCAGGGGATAGAGCAGTACTTC. Its translation is CASSWPQGIEQYF.

The chain has TRBV18 and TRBJ1-2; 7 bases align to TRBD1. Per the germline V gene, CDR1 is KGHSH and CDR2 is LQKENI. The junction had 14 bases not matched to a gene; V was cut back by 6 bases and J by 4 bases. This CDR3 region has 16 residues. The CDR3 DNA is TGTGCCAGCTCGATGCAAAGGACAGGTTTTTCCTATGGCTACACCTTC. As protein: CASSMQRTGFSYGYTF.

This chain uses TRBV27 with TRBJ1-4, with D perhaps matching TRBD1 (6 bases). The CDR3 spans 15 residues. Germline V gene data show CDR1 as MNHEY and CDR2 as SMNVEV (reference sequence). Trimming pared 5 bases from V and 5 bases from J, leaving 15 bases between. The CDR3 region is CASSPRGQYNEKLFF. The CDR3 DNA reads TGTGCCAGCAGTCCCCGGGGACAATACAATGAAAAACTGTTTTTT.

V gene TRBV7-9 combines with J gene TRBJ1-4; D is uncertain. With 11 bases removed from V and 0 bases from J, the gap between germline ends came to 13 bases. CDR1 SEHNR and CDR2 FQNEAQ come from the germline V gene (reference sequence). This CDR3 is built from 14 residues. CDR3: CAAEGPPTNEKLFF. CDR3 nucleotide sequence: TGTGCCGCCGAGGGCCCTCCAACTAATGAAAAACTGTTTTTT.

The rearrangement uses TRBV28 and TRBJ1-5; D remains ambiguous. The CDR3 contains 10 residues. V lost 3 bases, J lost 9 bases, and 3 bases lay in between. Germline lookup yields CDR1 MDHEN and CDR2 SYDVKM. The CDR3 sequence: CASSLAPQHF. CDR3 nucleotides: TGTGCCAGCAGTTTGGCGCCCCAGCATTTT. Drawing the rest from reference TRBV28 and TRBJ1-5, the complete variable domain is DVKVTQSSRYLVKRTGEKVFLECVQDMDHENMFWYRQDPGLGLRLIYFSYDVKMKEKGDIPEGYSVSREKKERFSLILESASTNQTSMYLCASSLAPQHFGDGTRLSIL.

The J gene is TRBJ2-1, the V gene TRBV10-1; TRBD2 agrees at 8 bases. CDR3 length: 18 amino acids. The trim removed 4 bases at V and 3 bases at J, leaving 14 bases unmatched. The germline CDR1 and CDR2 sequences are WNHNN and SYGVQD (reference sequence). The CDR3 sequence is CASSGGFKKAGDYNEQFF. DNA of the CDR3: TGCGCCAGCAGTGGGGGATTCAAAAAAGCGGGAGACTACAATGAGCAGTTCTTC.

The chain couples TRBV28 to TRBJ1-1; possible D gene TRBD1, 5 bases. The CDR3 consists of 13 residues. V shed 8 bases and J shed 1 base, with 11 bases lying between them. The germline V gene encodes CDR1 MDHEN and CDR2 SYDVKM. The CDR3 DNA is TGTGCCAGCCTGATCAGGGAGAACACTGAAGCTTTCTTT. The encoded protein is CASLIRENTEAFF.

V usage is TRBV6-6 and J usage is TRBJ2-1; 8 bases are shared with TRBD2. Trimming removed 2 bases from V and 6 bases from J; junction bases left unmatched: 6. The CDR3 loop spans 15 amino acids. CDR1 is MNHNY, CDR2 SVGAGI, per germline (reference sequence). CDR3 in amino acids: CASSYLGRGANEQFF. DNA for the CDR3: TGTGCCAGCAGTTACCTCGGGAGGGGCGCCAATGAGCAGTTCTTC.